The 29 T cell receptor beta chains given below trace back to one sample, sequenced in a study of shared clonotypes between healthy human individuals. The assay was immunoSEQ multiplex PCR, and TCRdb's table has in-frame clones only and misses some. Of roughly 1,500,000 clones in the sample, around 98.5% are singletons; the top ten hold about 0.4%. The sample consisted of naive CD4+ T cells sorted from blood. Subset defined: CD45RA+ positively selected. The receptors were sampled from a man aged 30 to 45 in good health.

This chain uses TRBV10-2 with TRBJ2-1; 13 bases line up with TRBD2. Germline lookup yields CDR1 WSHSY and CDR2 SAAADI. The CDR3 covers 18 residues. J gave up 6 bases and V 8 bases, and 16 bases lay outside the gene matches. CDR3 nucleotide sequence: TGCGCCAGCTTGCCCTGGACTAGCGGGAGTGGGCCGGGCAATGAGCAGTTCTTC. Protein: CASLPWTSGSGPGNEQFF.

The gene calls are TRBV7-9 and TRBJ1-5; D is ambiguous. V was pared by 1 base and J by 3 bases, with 10 bases between. Looked up from germline, CDR1 is SEHNR and CDR2 is FQNEAQ (reference sequence). The CDR3 totals 15 residues. For the CDR3, the DNA is TGTGCCAGCAGCTTAGGGGAGGGCTTCAATCAGCCCCAGCATTTT. Translation: CASSLGEGFNQPQHF.

V gene TRBV5-1 combines with J gene TRBJ2-5; D unresolved. V lost 6 bases to trimming and J lost 4 bases, with 13 bases between them. Germline values: CDR1 SGHRS, CDR2 YFSETQ. CDR3 length: 13 amino acids. The chain's CDR3 is CASTNEMGETQYF. CDR3 DNA sequence: TGCGCCAGCACCAACGAGATGGGAGAGACCCAGTACTTC.

This clone has only one observation. The V and J genes are TRBV19 and TRBJ2-7, with a possible D match to TRBD2 (5 bases). V lost 1 base and J 3 bases, leaving 10 bases between the germline ends. CDR1 is LNHDA, CDR2 SQIVND, per germline (reference sequence). The CDR3 is 14 residues long. The CDR3 DNA reads as TGTGCCAGTAGTATAGTGGCCAGCGGCTACGAGCAGTACTTC. Translation gives CASSIVASGYEQYF.

The chain has TRBV6-6 and TRBJ2-5, with D maybe TRBD1 (6 bases). The CDR3 is 13 amino acids. V was pared by 6 bases and J by 2 bases, with 10 bases between. Germline assignment: CDR1 MNHNY and CDR2 SVGAGI (reference sequence). This chain's CDR3 is CASSLQGQETQYF. The CDR3 nucleotides read TGTGCCAGCAGCCTACAGGGACAAGAGACCCAGTACTTC.

The chain has TRBV18 and TRBJ1-1; D is perhaps TRBD1 (5 bases). V was clipped by 4 bases and J by 0 bases, with 12 bases between them. Germline CDR1 reads KGHSH; CDR2 reads LQKENI. This CDR3 region has 15 residues. Written as DNA, the CDR3 is TGTGCCAGCTCACTCACAAGGGGAGTGAACACTGAAGCTTTCTTT. Protein sequence: CASSLTRGVNTEAFF.

This sequence joins TRBV5-1 and TRBJ2-7; 12 nucleotides match TRBD2. This CDR3 is 15 amino acids long. The V segment lost 4 bases and the J segment 4 bases; nucleotides outside the gene matches: 6. Germline V CDR1 and CDR2: SGHRS, YFSETQ. Written as DNA, the CDR3 is TGCGCCAGCAGCCCCAGACTAGCGGGGGATTACGAGCAGTACTTC. Residues: CASSPRLAGDYEQYF. The variable domain in full, with the rest retrieved from reference TRBV5-1 and TRBJ2-7, is KAGVTQTPRYLIKTRGQQVTLSCSPISGHRSVSWYQQTPGQGLQFLFEYFSETQRNKGNFPGRFSGRQFSNSRSEMNVSTLELGDSALYLCASSPRLAGDYEQYFGPGTRLTVT.

The V gene is TRBV9, the J gene TRBJ1-1, with D tentatively TRBD1 (6 bases). V gave up 4 bases and J gave up 1 base, with 11 bases separating them. The CDR3 spans 14 residues. Germline loops: CDR1 SGDLS, CDR2 YYNGEE. CDR3 amino acids: CASSLGGTNTEAFF. CDR3 nucleotide sequence: TGTGCCAGCAGCCTAGGGGGTACGAACACTGAAGCTTTCTTT.

CDR3 residues: CASSRIGGLADQETQYF. As DNA, the CDR3 is TGCGCCAGCAGCCGAATTGGGGGACTAGCGGACCAAGAGACCCAGTACTTC. This chain links TRBV5-1 with TRBJ2-5; 11 nucleotides line up with TRBD2. Per germline, CDR1 SGHRS and CDR2 YFSETQ. The CDR3 covers 17 residues. J was trimmed by 0 bases and V by 4 bases; bases with no gene match: 8.

This chain uses TRBV7-6 with TRBJ1-4; no clear D. The V and J ends lost 1 base and 13 bases respectively, with 13 bases between them. The CDR3 spans 13 residues. Germline values: CDR1 SGHVS, CDR2 FNYEAQ. The CDR3 sequence is CASSLDGRMRLFF. In DNA, the CDR3 is TGTGCCAGCAGCTTAGATGGGAGGATGCGACTGTTTTTT.

The chain employs TRBV7-3 and TRBJ2-1; TRBD2 agrees at 9 bases. The germline CDR1 and CDR2 sequences are SGHTA and FQGTGA. V trimming: 2 bases; J trimming: 9 bases; junction bases outside the gene matches: 8. CDR3 length equals 15 residues. CDR3 sequence (DNA): TGTGCCAGCAGCTTAGTTGTAGCGGGAGAGGGTGAGCAGTTCTTC. Its protein product is CASSLVVAGEGEQFF.

The rearrangement links TRBV11-2 to TRBJ2-3, with D possibly matching TRBD1 (6 bases). The CDR3 runs 15 residues. Germline values: CDR1 SGHAT, CDR2 FQNNGV. Deletions cut 5 bases from V and 3 bases from J, with 15 bases between. CDR3 sequence reads: CASSPIKDRTDTQYF. The DNA for the CDR3 is TGTGCCAGCAGCCCTATAAAAGACAGGACAGATACGCAGTATTTT.

This chain uses TRBV4-3 with TRBJ1-5; the D gene is possibly TRBD1 (5 bases). With 4 bases removed from V and 6 bases from J, the gap between germline ends came to 13 bases. The CDR3 consists of 14 residues. Germline V gene lookup returns CDR1 LGHNA and CDR2 YSLEER. CDR3 nucleotide sequence: TGCGCCAGCAGCCTTCAACAGGTTGGTCAGCCCCAGCATTTT. Residues: CASSLQQVGQPQHF.

Points on this clone: A read error may account for a junction end that differs from germline. The CDR3, as DNA: TGTCCGACCCTCTCGGGCGTGGCTAGCGGGAGATATCGCTCCTACGAGCAGTACTTC. This encodes CPTLSGVASGRYRSYEQYF. The gene calls are TRBV29-1 and TRBJ2-7, with 10 bases matching TRBD2. CDR3 length: 19 residues. Looked up from germline, CDR1 is SQVTM and CDR2 is ANQGSEA.

The J gene is TRBJ1-1, the V gene TRBV19, with unresolved D. Germline values: CDR1 LNHDA, CDR2 SQIVND (reference sequence). V lost 6 bases to trimming and J lost 11 bases, with 16 bases between them. The CDR3 is 12 residues long. The CDR3 DNA reads TGTGCCAGTAGCGTGACCCACGCGGCGGCTTTCTTT. Protein: CASSVTHAAAFF.

The chain carries TRBV7-8 and TRBJ2-7; maybe TRBD1 (6 bases). The germline CDR1 and CDR2 sequences are SGHVS and FQNEAQ. The ends were cut back, 1 base at V and 9 bases at J, with 19 bases in the middle. The CDR3 is 15 amino acids. This CDR3 reads CASSLEGDQRLRQYF. CDR3 bases: TGTGCCAGCAGCTTAGAGGGGGACCAAAGATTGAGGCAGTACTTC. The whole variable domain, filled in from reference TRBV7-8 and TRBJ2-7, reads GAGVSQSPRYKVAKRGQDVALRCDPISGHVSLFWYQQALGQGPEFLTYFQNEAQLDKSGLPSDRFFAERPEGSVSTLKIQRTQQEDSAVYLCASSLEGDQRLRQYFGPGTRLTVT.

The chain employs TRBV6-5 and TRBJ2-5; D perhaps matches TRBD2 (6 bases). Germline CDR1 MNHEY, CDR2 SVGAGI. The CDR3 length is 14 residues. V was shortened by 8 bases and J by 5 bases, with 18 bases between the two germline ends. The CDR3 sequence is CASGGSWNRETQYF. The CDR3 bases are TGTGCCAGCGGGGGGAGTTGGAATCGGGAGACCCAGTACTTC.

This clone is a singleton in its sample. The V gene is TRBV18, the J gene TRBJ1-2; D is possibly TRBD1 (6 bases). V was pared by 7 bases and J by 4 bases, with 19 bases between. Germline V gives CDR1 KGHSH, CDR2 LQKENI. The CDR3 is 15 residues long. CDR3 DNA sequence: TGTGCCAGCTTACAAACCAGGGGAAGGGCCTATGGCTACACCTTC. Encoded protein: CASLQTRGRAYGYTF.

The gene calls are TRBV2 and TRBJ2-7; unclear D gene. Per the germline V gene, CDR1 is SNHLY and CDR2 is FYNNEI. V was pared by 3 bases and J by 10 bases, with 16 bases between. This CDR3 has 13 amino acids. The CDR3 is CASSDHSRQSQYF. CDR3 bases: TGTGCCAGCAGTGACCATTCTCGGCAAAGTCAGTACTTC.

The chain carries TRBV9 and TRBJ1-5, with unresolved D. Germline lookup yields CDR1 SGDLS and CDR2 YYNGEE. This CDR3 has 13 residues. V lost 3 bases and J 0 bases, leaving 4 bases between the germline ends. CDR3 in DNA: TGTGCCAGCAGCGCTCATAGCAATCAGCCCCAGCATTTT. Its translation: CASSAHSNQPQHF. The entire variable domain, with the rest obtained from reference TRBV9 and TRBJ1-5, is as follows: DSGVTQTPKHLITATGQRVTLRCSPRSGDLSVYWYQQSLDQGLQFLIQYYNGEERAKGNILERFSAQQFPDLHSELNLSSLELGDSALYFCASSAHSNQPQHFGDGTRLSIL.

The V and J genes are TRBV9 and TRBJ2-3; tentative D call: TRBD2 (6 bases). From germline, CDR1 is SGDLS and CDR2 YYNGEE. V lost 4 bases to trimming and J lost 0 bases, with 15 bases between them. The CDR3 has 16 amino acids. CDR3 in amino acids: CASSPDQGGSTDTQYF. CDR3 DNA sequence: TGTGCCAGCAGCCCAGACCAGGGAGGAAGCACAGATACGCAGTATTTT. Complete variable domain (other parts from reference TRBV9 and TRBJ2-3): DSGVTQTPKHLITATGQRVTLRCSPRSGDLSVYWYQQSLDQGLQFLIQYYNGEERAKGNILERFSAQQFPDLHSELNLSSLELGDSALYFCASSPDQGGSTDTQYFGPGTRLTVL.

A note on this clone: One end of the junction fails to match germline, which may point to a read error. The rearrangement joins TRBV19 to TRBJ2-3; 9 bases line up with TRBD1. CDR1 is LNHDA, CDR2 SQIVND, per germline (reference sequence). This CDR3 has 14 amino acids. CDR3 residues: CASHRGPGTDTQYF. CDR3 nucleotide sequence: TGTGCCAGTCACAGGGGGCCAGGCACGGATACGCAGTATTTT.

The genes are TRBV28 and TRBJ2-7, with 7 bases that match TRBD2. Trimming removed 5 bases from V and 0 bases from J; junction bases left unmatched: 7. The CDR3 spans 15 residues. Germline CDR1 MDHEN, CDR2 SYDVKM. The CDR3: CASSPGTTRSYEQYF. CDR3 DNA sequence: TGTGCCAGCAGTCCCGGGACTACTCGCTCCTACGAGCAGTACTTC. Full variable domain (rest looked up from reference TRBV28 and TRBJ2-7): DVKVTQSSRYLVKRTGEKVFLECVQDMDHENMFWYRQDPGLGLRLIYFSYDVKMKEKGDIPEGYSVSREKKERFSLILESASTNQTSMYLCASSPGTTRSYEQYFGPGTRLTVT.

This clone was counted a single time. This rearrangement joins TRBV5-1 to TRBJ2-5; D gene unclear. Looked up from germline, CDR1 is SGHRS and CDR2 is YFSETQ. The CDR3 consists of 14 residues. Between the trimmed V and J ends, which lost 1 base and 5 bases, there was a span of 12 bases. This chain's CDR3 is CASSLSQLVETQYF. For the CDR3, the DNA is TGCGCCAGCAGCTTGTCCCAATTGGTGGAGACCCAGTACTTC.

V usage is TRBV5-6 and J usage is TRBJ2-3, with D maybe TRBD2 (6 bases). V lost 1 base, J lost 6 bases, and 12 bases lay in between. This CDR3 has 14 amino acids. Germline V CDR1 and CDR2: SGHDT, YYEEEE. The CDR3 bases are TGTGCCAGCAGCTTGTATCGGGAGAGGGATACGCAGTATTTT. Protein sequence: CASSLYRERDTQYF.

The genes are TRBV7-8 and TRBJ2-7; 8 bases match TRBD2. The CDR3 has 15 residues. The J segment lost 3 bases and the V segment lost 2 bases, leaving 6 bases of the junction unmatched. Germline V gene lookup returns CDR1 SGHVS and CDR2 FQNEAQ. The CDR3 DNA reads TGTGCCAGCAGCTTAAGTGTGGGACTAGGCTACGAGCAGTACTTC. This sequence encodes CASSLSVGLGYEQYF.

The V call is TRBV19, the J call TRBJ2-7; D gene ambiguous. The J call may not be correct, given that the DNA end is closer to TRBJ2-5. CDR3 length: 12 residues. The germline CDR1 and CDR2 sequences are LNHDA and SQIVND (reference sequence). In nucleotides, the CDR3 is TGTGCCAGTAGTGCCCAGACCGGGACCCAGTACTTC. This encodes CASSAQTGTQYF.

About this clone: Other DNA sequences in this specimen translate into the identical CDR3. This chain's CDR3 is CASSSGQGAYEQYF. In nucleotides, the CDR3 is TGTGCCAGCTCCTCAGGACAGGGCGCCTACGAGCAGTACTTC. The J gene is TRBJ2-7, the V gene TRBV18; TRBD1 aligns across 8 bases. The CDR3 is made up of 14 amino acids. V lost 6 bases to trimming and J lost 2 bases; unmatched junction nucleotides: 6. Germline V gives CDR1 KGHSH, CDR2 LQKENI.

The chain employs TRBV5-6 and TRBJ2-3; 7 bases match TRBD2. J was trimmed by 2 bases and V by 2 bases; bases with no gene match: 5. The CDR3 is made up of 15 amino acids. Germline loops: CDR1 SGHDT, CDR2 YYEEEE. The CDR3 here is CASSLGLGDTDTQYF. CDR3 bases: TGTGCCAGCAGCTTAGGACTAGGGGACACAGATACGCAGTATTTT.